The clone carrying this TCR beta chain has only a few counts. The antigen remains undetermined. A much larger clone is a single base away; this may be a read error. RNA was extracted from bulk tissue without any cell sorting. Donors were chemotherapy-naive, newly diagnosed lung cancer surgical patients in China, August–late 2014. The entry originates in a study of tumor and adjacent non-tumor tissue in lung cancer. Study conclusions and caveats: Tumor TCR diversity, when higher, was linked to shorter survival.

TCRbeta libraries were built with three rounds of nested PCR, modified from ARM-PCR. From the multiplex PCR reads, TCRdb called clonotypes with MiXCR, one entry per CDR3 protein. In the table there are fewer than 85,000 distinct CDR3 sequences, around 75% of which are singletons. The V gene's germline CDR1 is SEHNR and CDR2 FQNEAQ (reference sequence). The CDR3 is 14 amino acids. The receptor was isolated from a woman aged 45-65 years with non-small cell lung cancer. V and J are TRBV7-9 and TRBJ2-3; 7 bases fit TRBD1. Sample: lung tumor tissue. CDR3 bases: TGTGTCAGCAGACGGGACAGTAATACAGATACGCAGTATTTT. Translated, it gives CVSRRDSNTDTQYF.